Following are 24 T cell receptor beta chains from one sample sequenced in a study of cytomegalovirus exposure and HLA in healthy donors. 60 Vbeta and 13 Jbeta primers were used in PCR. TCRdb's copy holds only in-frame clones and misses some; the assay was immunoSEQ multiplex PCR. The profile shows some 140,000 clones, about 74% of them singletons. Material: PBMCs. These receptors were taken from a man aged 25-45 years in good health and CMV-seronegative.

This clone has more than one count but fewer than ten. The chain is built from TRBV29-1 and TRBJ2-7; tentatively, D is TRBD2 (5 bases). Trimming cost V 0 bases and J 1 base, with 16 bases left between them. The CDR3 loop spans 16 amino acids. CDR1 is SQVTM, CDR2 ANQGSEA, per germline. CDR3 sequence: CSVEDGDGRGSYEQYF. In DNA, the CDR3 is TGCAGCGTTGAAGATGGCGACGGTCGGGGATCCTACGAGCAGTACTTC.

The V and J genes are TRBV27 and TRBJ2-3; 7 bases align to TRBD1. V trimming: 6 bases; J trimming: 0 bases; junction bases outside the gene matches: 9. The CDR3 is 16 residues long. In germline, CDR1 is MNHEY, CDR2 SMNVEV (reference sequence). This CDR3 is CASSPLDRASTDTQYF. In DNA, the CDR3 is TGTGCCAGCAGCCCCCTCGACAGGGCGAGCACAGATACGCAGTATTTT.

The chain combines TRBV20-1 with TRBJ2-5; D gene unclear. CDR3 length: 11 amino acids. The V gene's germline CDR1 is DFQATT and CDR2 SNEGSKA (reference sequence). V lost 5 bases and J 2 bases, leaving 6 bases between the germline ends. In nucleotides, the CDR3 is TGCAGTGCTCCACAACAAGAGACCCAGTACTTC. Its protein product is CSAPQQETQYF.

This chain uses TRBV1 with TRBJ2-7; the table's D gene call, TRBD2, was not cross checked with the DNA. TRBV1 is tagged as a pseudogene. This CDR3 contains 11 residues. CDR3 region: CTSSSLYEQYF. DNA of the CDR3: TGCACCAGCAGCTCCCTGTATGAGCAGTACTTC.

This chain links TRBV6-1 with TRBJ2-1; D not resolved. V was trimmed by 8 bases and J by 10 bases, leaving 12 bases between them. The CDR3 runs 11 residues. The germline CDR1 and CDR2 sequences are MNHNS and SASEGT. This chain's CDR3 is CASVGVTEQFF. As DNA, the CDR3 is TGTGCCAGCGTCGGAGTGACGGAGCAGTTCTTC.

V usage is TRBV29-1 and J usage is TRBJ1-5; TRBD1 is a possible D gene (6 bases). V was pared by 8 bases and J by 1 base, with 12 bases between. CDR3 size: 13 residues. Germline V gene sequence: CDR1 SQVTM, CDR2 ANQGSEA. The CDR3 protein is CSLRGRSNQPQHF. As DNA, the CDR3 is TGCAGCCTAAGGGGGAGAAGCAATCAGCCCCAGCATTTT.

The chain has TRBV29-1 and TRBJ2-4; 9 bases line up with TRBD2. CDR3 length: 14 residues. Germline V gene data show CDR1 as SQVTM and CDR2 as ANQGSEA. Germline trimming cut 3 bases from V and 6 bases from J; bases unmatched to any gene: 6. The CDR3 loop is CSVEAGGVRNIQYF. The DNA for the CDR3 is TGCAGCGTTGAGGCGGGAGGGGTTAGAAACATTCAGTACTTC. The full variable domain, in which reference TRBV29-1 and TRBJ2-4 provide the parts outside the CDR3, is SAVISQKPSRDICQRGTSLTIQCQVDSQVTMMFWYRQQPGQSLTLIATANQGSEATYESGFVIDKFPISRPNLTFSTLTVSNMSPEDSSIYLCSVEAGGVRNIQYFGAGTRLSVL.

A word on this clone: The same CDR3 arises from other DNA sequences in this sample as well. The CDR3 DNA reads as TGTGCCTGGAGCGGCGGCTATGGCTACACCTTC. Translated: CAWSGGYGYTF. The rearrangement links TRBV30 to TRBJ1-2; D unresolved. V was shortened by 3 bases and J by 4 bases, with 6 bases between the two germline ends. The CDR3 spans 11 residues. Germline values: CDR1 GTSNPN, CDR2 SVGIG (reference sequence).

The chain joins TRBV7-9 to TRBJ2-3; D is unresolved. The CDR3 extends over 13 amino acids. Germline V gene lookup returns CDR1 SEHNR and CDR2 FQNEAQ (reference sequence). Trimming took off 1 base at V and 15 bases at J, with 17 bases between the two ends. The CDR3 here is CASSLGLLERGYF. The DNA for the CDR3 is TGTGCCAGCAGCTTAGGGCTCCTGGAGCGTGGATATTTT.

The J gene is TRBJ2-1, the V gene TRBV2, with a tentative D call TRBD2 (6 bases). In germline, CDR1 is SNHLY, CDR2 FYNNEI. The CDR3 has 12 amino acids. Trimming removed 10 bases at V and 2 bases at J, with 9 bases between. CDR3: CAILAAYNEQFF. CDR3 DNA: TGTGCCATTTTAGCGGCCTACAATGAGCAGTTCTTC. The full variable domain, with the rest looked up from reference TRBV2 and TRBJ2-1, is EPEVTQTPSHQVTQMGQEVILRCVPISNHLYFYWYRQILGQKVEFLVSFYNNEISEKSEIFDDQFSVERPDGSNFTLKIRSTKLEDSAMYFCAILAAYNEQFFGPGTRLTVL.

This chain uses TRBV29-1 with TRBJ2-7; TRBD2 might be the D (5 bases). Germline CDR1 SQVTM, CDR2 ANQGSEA. The CDR3 sequence is 11 residues long. V shed 5 bases and J shed 6 bases, with 11 bases lying between them. The CDR3 coding sequence is TGCAGCGTTCAAACGGGGTCCGAGCAGTACTTC. This codes for CSVQTGSEQYF.

The chain employs TRBV27 and TRBJ2-7, with 8 positions matching TRBD1. Germline trimming cut 3 bases from V and 3 bases from J; bases unmatched to any gene: 4. Germline CDR1 MNHEY, CDR2 SMNVEV (reference sequence). This CDR3 contains 14 residues. The chain's CDR3 is CASSFRTGLYEQYF. The CDR3 bases are TGTGCCAGCAGTTTTAGGACAGGGCTCTACGAGCAGTACTTC.

V and J are TRBV7-9 and TRBJ1-1, with D perhaps matching TRBD1 (6 bases). V shed 1 base and J shed 8 bases, with 14 bases lying between them. Germline V gene sequence: CDR1 SEHNR, CDR2 FQNEAQ (reference sequence). The CDR3 contains 14 residues. CDR3 sequence reads: CASSLDSQGLEAFF. The CDR3 DNA reads TGTGCCAGCAGCTTAGATAGTCAGGGGTTAGAAGCTTTCTTT.

The rearrangement joins TRBV7-9 to TRBJ2-7; TRBD1 matches at 7 bases. CDR1 SEHNR and CDR2 FQNEAQ come from the germline V gene (reference sequence). The CDR3 sequence is 17 residues long. J was trimmed by 4 bases and V by 1 base; bases with no gene match: 13. CDR3 bases: TGTGCCAGCAGCTTAGGCACGGGGACAGCAAGCTTATACGAGCAGTACTTC. It specifies CASSLGTGTASLYEQYF.

Notes on this clone: Its ends do not fully match the called genes, so a read error is possible. This rearrangement joins TRBV7-7 to TRBJ2-1, with 7 positions matching TRBD2. CDR3 length: 17 residues. Germline V CDR1 and CDR2: SSHAT, FNYEAQ (reference sequence). The CDR3 protein is CASSPGIGRSSGNEQFF. The CDR3 coding sequence is TGTGCTAGCAGCCCAGGAATCGGGAGGTCCTCGGGCAATGAGCAGTTCTTC.

The chain is built from TRBV10-3 and TRBJ2-7, with D hard to call. The germline gives CDR1 ENHRY, CDR2 SYGVKD. The length of the CDR3 is 12 residues. With 5 bases removed from V and 1 base from J, the gap between germline ends came to 6 bases. The CDR3 protein is CAISRLSYEQYF. The CDR3 DNA is TGTGCCATCAGTCGTTTGTCCTACGAGCAGTACTTC.

The chain combines TRBV9 with TRBJ2-7, with 10 bases matching TRBD1. The CDR3 consists of 15 residues. The junction had 3 bases not matched to a gene; V was cut back by 0 bases and J by 3 bases. Germline CDR1 reads SGDLS; CDR2 reads YYNGEE. CDR3 sequence: CASSVAGQGVYEQYF. The DNA for the CDR3 is TGTGCCAGCAGCGTAGCAGGACAGGGGGTCTACGAGCAGTACTTC.

This clone was detected only a few times. This chain connects TRBV7-2 to TRBJ2-2, with 14 bases aligning to TRBD2. Germline V gene lookup returns CDR1 SGHTA and CDR2 FQGNSA. V lost 4 bases to trimming and J lost 6 bases; unmatched junction nucleotides: 7. This CDR3 spans 17 amino acids. DNA for the CDR3: TGTGCCAGCAGCTCCCTCGGACTAGCGGGAGGTTCCGGGGAGCTGTTTTTT. Translating gives CASSSLGLAGGSGELFF.

CDR3 sequence reads: CASKETGNTEAFF. The CDR3 DNA reads TGTGCCAGTAAAGAGACAGGGAACACTGAAGCTTTCTTT. The V call is TRBV19, the J call TRBJ1-1; weak D call: TRBD1 (6 bases). Per the germline V gene, CDR1 is LNHDA and CDR2 is SQIVND (reference sequence). Trimming removed 7 bases at V and 1 base at J, with 10 bases between. The CDR3 covers 13 residues.

The rearrangement uses TRBV5-1 and TRBJ2-1, with TRBD1 identical over 9 bases. The CDR3 is 14 amino acids. Looked up from germline, CDR1 is SGHRS and CDR2 is YFSETQ. V dropped 4 bases and J dropped 6; count of bases not matched to a gene: 5. As DNA, the CDR3 is TGCGCCAGCAGCGGATGGGGACAGGGCAATGAGCAGTTCTTC. It specifies CASSGWGQGNEQFF. Based on the CDR3 plus reference TRBV5-1 and TRBJ2-1, the full variable domain is KAGVTQTPRYLIKTRGQQVTLSCSPISGHRSVSWYQQTPGQGLQFLFEYFSETQRNKGNFPGRFSGRQFSNSRSEMNVSTLELGDSALYLCASSGWGQGNEQFFGPGTRLTVL.

This clone was seen a handful of times. The chain carries TRBV15 and TRBJ1-4, with 9 bases lining up with TRBD1. The CDR3 is made up of 14 amino acids. V trimming: 4 bases; J trimming: 11 bases; junction bases outside the gene matches: 8. Germline V CDR1 and CDR2: LNHNV, YYDKDF (reference sequence). The CDR3 DNA reads as TGTGCCACCAGCATACGGACAGGGGACGTTAAACTGTTTTTT. Its protein is CATSIRTGDVKLFF.

This clone was seen once. V gene TRBV28 combines with J gene TRBJ1-5; tentative D call: TRBD1 (5 bases). Trimming took 7 bases from V and 6 from J, leaving 10 bases between them. Germline CDR1 reads MDHEN; CDR2 reads SYDVKM. This CDR3 spans 12 amino acids. CDR3 protein: CASTGFGQPQHF. CDR3 coding DNA: TGTGCCAGCACAGGGTTTGGTCAGCCCCAGCATTTT.

The genes are TRBV11-2 and TRBJ2-7, with TRBD1 matching 8 bases. This CDR3 spans 15 amino acids. Unmatched junction bases numbered 6, after V lost 0 bases and J lost 5 bases. Germline V gives CDR1 SGHAT, CDR2 FQNNGV. Here the CDR3 reads CASSLEGTGVNEQYF. DNA of the CDR3: TGTGCCAGCAGCTTAGAGGGGACAGGTGTAAACGAGCAGTACTTC.

The rearrangement links TRBV4-1 to TRBJ1-2, with D possibly TRBD1 on 6 matching bases. Germline V gene data show CDR1 as MGHRA and CDR2 as YSYEKL. The CDR3 contains 14 residues. V was cut by 1 base and J by 5 bases, with 11 bases left in between. The DNA for the CDR3 is TGCGCCAGCAGCCAAGCCGGGACACCGTATGGCTACACCTTC. This encodes CASSQAGTPYGYTF.